This is a list of T cell receptor beta chains from one sample in a study of cytomegalovirus exposure and HLA in healthy donors. Profiling relied on immunoSEQ multiplex PCR, and the TCRdb table lists in-frame clones only, not all of them. The sample has about 280,000 clones; around nine tenths are singletons. Sequenced input: PBMCs. The receptor set was obtained from a woman aged 18 to 35 in good health and CMV-seronegative. Both conserved end residues are part of each CDR3. The order of the fields is V gene, J gene, clone size, D gene, CDR3 protein, CDR3 DNA. A D gene is named only where the DNA matches it firmly. Size values are once, few and many counts, or a class for expanded clones, and some rows have none.

v_call: TRBV7-6; j_call: TRBJ2-1; clone_size: once; d_call: TRBD2; cdr3_aa: CASSTRTSGQSEQFF; cdr3_nt: TGTGCCAGCAGCACCCGGACTAGCGGGCAATCCGAGCAGTTCTTC
v_call: TRBV11-2; j_call: TRBJ2-7; clone_size: -; d_call: TRBD1; cdr3_aa: CASSSNRGAYEQYF; cdr3_nt: TGTGCCAGCAGCTCGAACAGGGGGGCCTACGAGCAGTACTTC
v_call: TRBV19; j_call: TRBJ2-1; clone_size: -; d_call: TRBD2; cdr3_aa: CATHPGGSSYNEQFF; cdr3_nt: TGTGCCACCCATCCGGGAGGGAGCTCCTACAATGAGCAGTTCTTC
v_call: TRBV30; j_call: TRBJ1-5; clone_size: -; d_call: -; cdr3_aa: CAWSDRLLAGQPQHF; cdr3_nt: TGTGCCTGGTCCGACAGGCTATTAGCGGGTCAGCCCCAGCATTTT
v_call: TRBV4-2; j_call: TRBJ2-7; clone_size: once; d_call: -; cdr3_aa: CASSQDMGGLLYEQYF; cdr3_nt: TGTGCCAGCAGCCAAGATATGGGGGGGCTGTTGTACGAGCAGTACTTC
v_call: TRBV6-1; j_call: TRBJ1-4; clone_size: once; d_call: -; cdr3_aa: CASRRALNEKLFF; cdr3_nt: TGTGCCAGCAGGCGGGCGCTTAATGAAAAACTGTTTTTT
v_call: TRBV27; j_call: TRBJ2-4; clone_size: once; d_call: -; cdr3_aa: CASRRSGGAKNIQYF; cdr3_nt: TGTGCCAGCAGACGCTCTGGGGGGGCCAAAAACATTCAGTACTTC
v_call: TRBV27; j_call: TRBJ1-2; clone_size: -; d_call: -; cdr3_aa: CASGRTPLGYTF; cdr3_nt: TGTGCCAGCGGACGGACACCCCTGGGCTACACCTTC
v_call: TRBV5-8; j_call: TRBJ1-6; clone_size: -; d_call: -; cdr3_aa: CASSPTVSPLHF; cdr3_nt: TGTGCCAGCAGCCCGACTGTTTCACCCCTCCACTTT
v_call: TRBV6-5; j_call: TRBJ1-6; clone_size: -; d_call: -; cdr3_aa: CASSYSGRGNSPLHF; cdr3_nt: TGTGCCAGCAGTTACTCGGGCAGGGGTAATTCACCCCTCCACTTT
v_call: TRBV10-3; j_call: TRBJ2-3; clone_size: once; d_call: -; cdr3_aa: CAISDLNTQYF; cdr3_nt: TGTGCCATCAGTGATCTAAATACGCAGTATTTT
v_call: TRBV19; j_call: TRBJ1-5; clone_size: -; d_call: -; cdr3_aa: CASSKQVRQPQHF; cdr3_nt: TGTGCCAGTAGTAAACAGGTCCGTCAGCCCCAGCATTTT
v_call: TRBV27; j_call: TRBJ2-7; clone_size: -; d_call: TRBD1; cdr3_aa: CASSLFGTGTNEQYF; cdr3_nt: TGTGCCAGCAGTTTATTTGGGACAGGGACGAACGAGCAGTACTTC
v_call: TRBV4-1; j_call: TRBJ2-7; clone_size: -; d_call: TRBD1; cdr3_aa: CASSQEYRGTYEQYF; cdr3_nt: TGCGCCAGCAGCCAAGAGTACAGGGGAACCTACGAGCAGTACTTC
v_call: TRBV6-6; j_call: TRBJ2-1; clone_size: -; d_call: -; cdr3_aa: CASSTNNEQFF; cdr3_nt: TGTGCCAGCAGTACAAACAATGAGCAGTTCTTC
v_call: TRBV9; j_call: TRBJ2-3; clone_size: once; d_call: -; cdr3_aa: CASSVQGGQTDTQYF; cdr3_nt: TGTGCCAGCAGCGTACAGGGGGGCCAAACAGATACGCAGTATTTT
v_call: TRBV6-4; j_call: TRBJ1-6; clone_size: -; d_call: -; cdr3_aa: CASSAGGGSPLHF; cdr3_nt: TGTGCCAGCAGTGCGGGGGGCGGTTCACCCCTCCACTTT
v_call: TRBV6-1; j_call: TRBJ2-7; clone_size: few; d_call: TRBD1; cdr3_aa: CASSEALDRAYEQYF; cdr3_nt: TGTGCCAGCAGTGAAGCTTTGGACAGGGCCTACGAGCAGTACTTC
v_call: TRBV19; j_call: TRBJ1-2; clone_size: few; d_call: TRBD1; cdr3_aa: CASKDLGQGDGYTF; cdr3_nt: TGTGCCAGTAAGGATTTAGGACAGGGAGACGGCTACACCTTC
v_call: TRBV6-1; j_call: TRBJ2-1; clone_size: -; d_call: TRBD2; cdr3_aa: CASSLTSGNEQFF; cdr3_nt: TGTGCCAGCAGCCTTACTAGCGGCAATGAGCAGTTCTTC
v_call: TRBV11-1; j_call: TRBJ2-2; clone_size: few; d_call: TRBD1; cdr3_aa: CASSLVTGRNTGELFF; cdr3_nt: TGTGCCAGCAGCTTAGTGACAGGGAGGAACACCGGGGAGCTGTTTTTT
v_call: TRBV14; j_call: TRBJ2-5; clone_size: -; d_call: -; cdr3_aa: CASSQDLGRETQYF; cdr3_nt: TGTGCCAGCAGCCAAGATTTAGGGAGGGAGACCCAGTACTTC
v_call: TRBV29-1; j_call: TRBJ2-2; clone_size: once; d_call: TRBD1; cdr3_aa: CSVANRGAGELFF; cdr3_nt: TGCAGCGTTGCCAACAGGGGAGCCGGGGAGCTGTTTTTT
v_call: TRBV25-1; j_call: TRBJ1-5; clone_size: -; d_call: -; cdr3_aa: CASSEGGDSNQPQHF; cdr3_nt: TGTGCCAGCAGTGAAGGGGGGGATAGCAATCAGCCCCAGCATTTT
v_call: TRBV2; j_call: TRBJ2-7; clone_size: -; d_call: -; cdr3_aa: CASKIELGGPYEQYF; cdr3_nt: TGTGCCAGCAAAATTGAGTTGGGGGGGCCCTACGAGCAGTACTTC
v_call: TRBV19; j_call: TRBJ2-1; clone_size: -; d_call: -; cdr3_aa: CASSMDGSSYNEQFF; cdr3_nt: TGTGCCAGTAGTATGGACGGGAGCTCCTACAATGAGCAGTTCTTC
v_call: TRBV9; j_call: TRBJ1-3; clone_size: -; d_call: -; cdr3_aa: CASRADSGNTIYF; cdr3_nt: TGTGCCAGCAGAGCGGACTCTGGAAACACCATATATTTT
v_call: TRBV6-5; j_call: TRBJ2-7; clone_size: -; d_call: -; cdr3_aa: CASRAGGPPYEQYF; cdr3_nt: TGTGCCAGCAGGGCGGGCGGGCCTCCCTACGAGCAGTACTTC
v_call: TRBV7-9; j_call: TRBJ1-5; clone_size: -; d_call: TRBD1; cdr3_aa: CASSRDSDGRQPQHF; cdr3_nt: TGTGCCAGCAGCCGGGACAGCGACGGAAGACAGCCCCAGCATTTT
v_call: TRBV11-2; j_call: TRBJ2-2; clone_size: -; d_call: TRBD2; cdr3_aa: CASSLDSPAGDTGELFF; cdr3_nt: TGTGCCAGCAGCTTAGATTCGCCAGCGGGGGACACCGGGGAGCTGTTTTTT
v_call: TRBV19; j_call: TRBJ2-7; clone_size: -; d_call: TRBD2; cdr3_aa: CASSVFSGSFYEQYF; cdr3_nt: TGTGCCAGTAGTGTATTTAGCGGGTCGTTCTACGAGCAGTACTTC
v_call: TRBV7-3; j_call: TRBJ2-3; clone_size: -; d_call: TRBD2; cdr3_aa: CASSLDSGGEDTQYF; cdr3_nt: TGTGCCAGCAGCTTAGATAGCGGGGGGGAGGATACGCAGTATTTT
v_call: TRBV19; j_call: TRBJ2-1; clone_size: -; d_call: -; cdr3_aa: CASSISGGSYNEQFF; cdr3_nt: TGTGCCAGTAGTATTTCCGGGGGTTCCTACAATGAGCAGTTCTTC
v_call: TRBV23-1; j_call: TRBJ2-7; clone_size: -; d_call: -; cdr3_aa: CASSQPSTDTYEQYF; cdr3_nt: TGCGCCAGCAGTCAACCCTCGACAGATACCTACGAGCAGTACTTC
v_call: TRBV4-1; j_call: TRBJ1-1; clone_size: -; d_call: -; cdr3_aa: CASSHQSGATEAFF; cdr3_nt: TGCGCCAGCAGCCACCAAAGCGGGGCTACTGAAGCTTTCTTT
v_call: TRBV7-9; j_call: TRBJ2-1; clone_size: -; d_call: -; cdr3_aa: CASNGMGGAPYNEQFF; cdr3_nt: TGTGCCAGCAACGGGATGGGCGGGGCGCCGTACAATGAGCAGTTCTTC
v_call: TRBV5-4; j_call: TRBJ1-5; clone_size: -; d_call: -; cdr3_aa: CASSLGIGHINQPQHF; cdr3_nt: TGTGCCAGCAGCTTGGGGATAGGACATATCAATCAGCCCCAGCATTTT
v_call: TRBV5-1; j_call: TRBJ2-7; clone_size: few; d_call: TRBD1; cdr3_aa: CASSFTGGYEQYF; cdr3_nt: TGCGCCAGCAGCTTTACAGGGGGCTACGAGCAGTACTTC
v_call: TRBV7-9; j_call: TRBJ1-1; clone_size: few; d_call: -; cdr3_aa: CASSLEGMTEAFF; cdr3_nt: TGTGCCAGCAGCTTAGAGGGGATGACTGAAGCTTTCTTT
v_call: TRBV6-5; j_call: TRBJ1-5; clone_size: -; d_call: -; cdr3_aa: CASSSGVAQPQHF; cdr3_nt: TGTGCCAGCAGCTCAGGGGTGGCTCAGCCCCAGCATTTT
v_call: TRBV29-1; j_call: TRBJ1-1; clone_size: -; d_call: -; cdr3_aa: CSVEITEAFF; cdr3_nt: TGCAGCGTGGAGATCACTGAAGCTTTCTTT
v_call: TRBV28; j_call: TRBJ2-7; clone_size: -; d_call: -; cdr3_aa: CASRRGYEQYF; cdr3_nt: TGTGCCAGCAGGAGAGGGTACGAGCAGTACTTC
v_call: TRBV11-2; j_call: TRBJ1-2; clone_size: few; d_call: TRBD1; cdr3_aa: CASSSTRGQGRTANYGYTF; cdr3_nt: TGTGCCAGCAGCTCCACACGGGGACAGGGAAGGACTGCTAACTATGGCTACACCTTC
v_call: TRBV5-5; j_call: TRBJ1-2; clone_size: once; d_call: TRBD1; cdr3_aa: CASSLASHRGVNGYTF; cdr3_nt: TGTGCCAGCAGCTTGGCCTCCCACAGGGGAGTGAATGGCTACACCTTC
v_call: TRBV7-7; j_call: TRBJ2-5; clone_size: -; d_call: TRBD1; cdr3_aa: CASSPRQGGETQYF; cdr3_nt: TGTGCCAGCAGCCCCAGACAGGGTGGGGAGACCCAGTACTTC
v_call: TRBV2; j_call: TRBJ1-3; clone_size: once; d_call: TRBD1; cdr3_aa: CASNLDRTNTIYF; cdr3_nt: TGTGCCAGCAATTTGGACAGGACGAACACCATATATTTT
v_call: TRBV19; j_call: TRBJ2-6; clone_size: -; d_call: TRBD1; cdr3_aa: CASSRDRPSGANVLTF; cdr3_nt: TGTGCCAGTAGCCGGGACAGGCCCTCTGGGGCCAACGTCCTGACTTTC
v_call: TRBV19; j_call: TRBJ2-3; clone_size: -; d_call: TRBD1; cdr3_aa: CASSIWTGIGDTQYF; cdr3_nt: TGTGCCAGTAGTATTTGGACAGGGATCGGGGATACGCAGTATTTT
v_call: TRBV10-1; j_call: TRBJ2-1; clone_size: -; d_call: -; cdr3_aa: CASSELLVAYNEQFF; cdr3_nt: TGCGCCAGCAGTGAGCTGTTAGTGGCCTACAATGAGCAGTTCTTC
v_call: TRBV18; j_call: TRBJ1-2; clone_size: -; d_call: -; cdr3_aa: CASSPGSEQANYGYTF; cdr3_nt: TGTGCCAGCTCGCCCGGTTCGGAGCAAGCTAACTATGGCTACACCTTC
v_call: TRBV11-3; j_call: TRBJ2-3; clone_size: -; d_call: -; cdr3_aa: CASSLTASTDTQYF; cdr3_nt: TGTGCCAGCAGCTTGACTGCTAGCACAGATACGCAGTATTTT
v_call: TRBV10-3; j_call: TRBJ1-1; clone_size: once; d_call: -; cdr3_aa: CAMAGQGNTEAFF; cdr3_nt: TGTGCGATGGCGGGGCAGGGGAACACTGAAGCTTTCTTT
v_call: TRBV6-6; j_call: TRBJ2-7; clone_size: -; d_call: -; cdr3_aa: CASSRDSYEQYF; cdr3_nt: TGTGCCAGCAGCAGGGACTCCTACGAGCAGTACTTC
v_call: TRBV5-1; j_call: TRBJ2-7; clone_size: -; d_call: -; cdr3_aa: CASSLAGSGDEQYF; cdr3_nt: TGCGCCAGCAGCTTGGCGGGGTCAGGTGACGAGCAGTACTTC
v_call: TRBV9; j_call: TRBJ2-7; clone_size: -; d_call: TRBD2; cdr3_aa: CASSSGTSTYEQYF; cdr3_nt: TGTGCCAGCAGTTCCGGGACTAGTACCTACGAGCAGTACTTC